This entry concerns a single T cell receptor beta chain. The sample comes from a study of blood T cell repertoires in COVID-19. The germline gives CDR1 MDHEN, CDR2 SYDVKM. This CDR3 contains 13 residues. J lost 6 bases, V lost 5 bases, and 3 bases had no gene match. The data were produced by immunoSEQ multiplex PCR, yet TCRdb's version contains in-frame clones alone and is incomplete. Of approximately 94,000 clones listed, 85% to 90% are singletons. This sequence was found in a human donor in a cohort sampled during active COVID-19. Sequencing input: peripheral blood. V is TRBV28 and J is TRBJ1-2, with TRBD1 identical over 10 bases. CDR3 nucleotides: TGTGCCAGCAGTCCTGGACAGGGGGATGGCTACACCTTC. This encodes CASSPGQGDGYTF.